Given below is one T cell receptor (beta chain) in context. The V gene end was trimmed by 5 bases and the J gene end by 0 bases; junction bases not matched to a gene: 3. The CDR3 contains 14 residues. Per the germline V gene, CDR1 is SGHRS and CDR2 is YFSETQ. Per the authors' pipeline: Estimation of nucleated cell counts was performed using reference gene primer amplification. Assay used: immunoSEQ multiplex PCR; TCRdb lists only in-frame clones, some missing. V, J and clone size derive from that table, while D and trimming were established from the DNA sequence. The sample has about 140,000 clones, over 75% seen once. The data were obtained in a study of blood T cell repertoires in COVID-19. As for the study in general: Material from acute and convalescent COVID-19 was sourced from the United States, Italy and Spain. The cDNA or gDNA used as material had been derived from T cells, B-cell-depleted T cells, or PBMCs.

The sequence was collected from a woman in her forties or fifties with acute or convalescent COVID-19. The source material was peripheral blood. This rearrangement joins TRBV5-1 to TRBJ2-3; 7 bases line up with TRBD1. CDR3 sequence: CASSPQGSTDTQYF. In DNA, the CDR3 is TGCGCCAGCAGTCCACAGGGGAGCACAGATACGCAGTATTTT.